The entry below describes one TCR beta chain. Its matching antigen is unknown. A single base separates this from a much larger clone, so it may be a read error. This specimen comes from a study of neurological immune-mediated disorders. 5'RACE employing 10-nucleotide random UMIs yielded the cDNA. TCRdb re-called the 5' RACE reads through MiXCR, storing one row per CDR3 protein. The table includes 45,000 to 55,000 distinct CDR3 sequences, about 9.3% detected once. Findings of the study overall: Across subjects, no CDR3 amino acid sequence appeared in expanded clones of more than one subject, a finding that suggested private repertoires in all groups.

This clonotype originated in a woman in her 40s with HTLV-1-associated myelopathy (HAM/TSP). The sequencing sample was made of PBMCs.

The CDR3 loop reads CASCQGLGTEAFF. The CDR3 DNA is TGCGCCAGCTGCCAAGGGCTGGGCACTGAAGCTTTCTTT. The V and J genes are TRBV5-1 and TRBJ1-1; D is unclear. This CDR3 spans 13 amino acids. Germline V lookup: CDR1 SGHRS, CDR2 YFSETQ. V was trimmed by 7 bases and J by 4 bases, leaving 14 bases between them.